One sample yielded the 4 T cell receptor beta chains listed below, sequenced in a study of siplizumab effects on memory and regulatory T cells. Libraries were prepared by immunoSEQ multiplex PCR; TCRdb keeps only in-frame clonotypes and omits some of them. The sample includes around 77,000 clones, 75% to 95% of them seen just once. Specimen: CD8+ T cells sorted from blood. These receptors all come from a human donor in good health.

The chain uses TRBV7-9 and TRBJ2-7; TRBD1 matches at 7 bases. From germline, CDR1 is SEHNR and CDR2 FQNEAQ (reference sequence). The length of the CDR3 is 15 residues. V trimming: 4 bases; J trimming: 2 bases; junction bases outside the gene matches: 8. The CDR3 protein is CASSSPGQFTYEQYF. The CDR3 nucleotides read TGTGCCAGCAGCTCTCCGGGACAGTTCACCTACGAGCAGTACTTC.

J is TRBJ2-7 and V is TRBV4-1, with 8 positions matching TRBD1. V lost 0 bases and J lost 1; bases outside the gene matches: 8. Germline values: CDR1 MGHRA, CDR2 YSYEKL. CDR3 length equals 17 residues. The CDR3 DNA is TGCGCCAGCAGCCAAGAGGGTCCCCAGGGGGCTTCCTACGAGCAGTACTTC. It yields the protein CASSQEGPQGASYEQYF.

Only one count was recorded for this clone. The CDR3 sequence is CASSAIDYGYTF. The CDR3 DNA reads TGTGCCAGCAGTGCCATAGACTATGGCTACACCTTC. This rearrangement joins TRBV6-1 to TRBJ1-2; D gene ambiguous. The CDR3 is 12 residues long. CDR1 is MNHNS, CDR2 SASEGT, per germline. Trimming pared 4 bases from V and 3 bases from J, leaving 6 bases between.

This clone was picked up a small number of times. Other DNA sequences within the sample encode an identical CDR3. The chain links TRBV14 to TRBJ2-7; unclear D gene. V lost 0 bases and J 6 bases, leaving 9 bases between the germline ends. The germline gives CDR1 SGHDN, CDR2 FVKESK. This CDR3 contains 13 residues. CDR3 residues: CASSQDVGFEQYF. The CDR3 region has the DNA TGTGCCAGCAGCCAAGATGTGGGGTTCGAGCAGTACTTC.